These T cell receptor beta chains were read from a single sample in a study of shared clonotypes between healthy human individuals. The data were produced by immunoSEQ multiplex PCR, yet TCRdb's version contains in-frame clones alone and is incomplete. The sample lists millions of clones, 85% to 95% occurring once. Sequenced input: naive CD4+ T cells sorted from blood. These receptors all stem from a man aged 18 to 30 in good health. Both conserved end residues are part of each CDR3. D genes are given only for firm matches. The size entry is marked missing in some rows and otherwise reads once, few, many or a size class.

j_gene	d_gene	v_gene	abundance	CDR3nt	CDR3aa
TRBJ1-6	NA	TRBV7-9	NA	TGTGCCAGCAGTCTCCGGGGGAAACCCCTCCACTTT	CASSLRGKPLHF
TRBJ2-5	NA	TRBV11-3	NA	TGTGCCAGCAGCCAGTGGAGGGACAATGAGCAGTACTTC	CASSQWRDNEQYF
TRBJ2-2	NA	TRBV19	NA	TGTGCCAGTAACCCCGCCACAGGGAGAAACGGGGAGCTGTTTTTT	CASNPATGRNGELFF
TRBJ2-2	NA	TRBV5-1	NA	TGCGCCAGCAGTCCGAGAACACCCCACACCGGGGAGCTGTTTTTT	CASSPRTPHTGELFF
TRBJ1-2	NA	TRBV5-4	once	TGTGCCAGCAGACAGAGGGGGGGCCATGGCTACACCTTC	CASRQRGGHGYTF
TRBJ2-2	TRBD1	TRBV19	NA	TGTGCCAGTAGTACACCAGGGGGCGCCAACACCGGGGAGCTGTTTTTT	CASSTPGGANTGELFF
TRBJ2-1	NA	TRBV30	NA	TGTGCCTGGAGTGGACAGGCATACAATGAGCAGTTCTTC	CAWSGQAYNEQFF
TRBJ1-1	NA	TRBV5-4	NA	TGTGCCAGCAGCAAGGGGTCCAGGGACATCATGAACACTGAAGCTTTCTTT	CASSKGSRDIMNTEAFF
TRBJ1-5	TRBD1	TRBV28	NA	TGTGCCAGCAGCCCGCCCGGACAGGTCCTCTATCAGCCCCAGCATTTT	CASSPPGQVLYQPQHF
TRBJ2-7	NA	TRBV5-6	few	TGTGCCAGCAGCTTGGCGAAGGCCCTCGGGTACGAGCAGTACTTC	CASSLAKALGYEQYF
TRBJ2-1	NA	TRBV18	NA	TGTGCCAGCTCACCACCGGGTGGACGTGAGCAGTTCTTC	CASSPPGGREQFF
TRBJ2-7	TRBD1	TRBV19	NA	TGTGCCAGTGCCGACAGGGGGCCTCCCCACGAGCAGTACTTC	CASADRGPPHEQYF
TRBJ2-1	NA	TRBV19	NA	TGTGCCAGTAGTATTGGCCAGAGCTCCTACAATGAGCAGTTCTTC	CASSIGQSSYNEQFF
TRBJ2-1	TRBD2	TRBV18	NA	TGTGCCAGCTCACCGATGGGACTAGCGGGAGTTAATGAGCAGTTCTTC	CASSPMGLAGVNEQFF
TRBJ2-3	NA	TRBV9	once	TGTGCCAGCAGCGTAGATCCCCGGTCAGATACGCAGTATTTT	CASSVDPRSDTQYF
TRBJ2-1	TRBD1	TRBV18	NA	TGTGCCAGCTCACGGGGACAGGGCCTAGCGGTCAATGAGCAGTTCTTC	CASSRGQGLAVNEQFF
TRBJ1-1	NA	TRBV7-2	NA	TGTGCCAGCAGCTTAGGCCACATGAACACTGAAGCTTTCTTT	CASSLGHMNTEAFF
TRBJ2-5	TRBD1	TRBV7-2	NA	TGTGCCAGCAGCGAACAGGGGTTACAAGAGACCCAGTACTTC	CASSEQGLQETQYF
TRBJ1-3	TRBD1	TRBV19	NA	TGTGCCAGTAGCCAGGGGGGCGCTGGAAACACCATATATTTT	CASSQGGAGNTIYF
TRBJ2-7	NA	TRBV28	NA	TGTGCCAGCCGTTTAGCGGCTTCCTACGAGCAGTACTTC	CASRLAASYEQYF
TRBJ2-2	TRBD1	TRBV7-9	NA	TGTGCCAGCAGCCAAGACAGGGACACCGGGGAGCTGTTTTTT	CASSQDRDTGELFF
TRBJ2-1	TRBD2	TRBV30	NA	TGTGCCTGGAGCGCGGGAGGGCGGGATGAGCAGTTCTTC	CAWSAGGRDEQFF
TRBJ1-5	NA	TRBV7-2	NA	TGTGCCAGCAGCTTGACCGGGAATCAGCCCCAGCATTTT	CASSLTGNQPQHF
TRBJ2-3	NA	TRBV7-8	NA	TGTGCCAGCAGCAACCTCTGGGGGCTGGGCACAGATACGCAGTATTTT	CASSNLWGLGTDTQYF
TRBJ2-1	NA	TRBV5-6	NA	TGTGCCAGCAGCAACACTGGCGGCCAGGACCGGTTCTTC	CASSNTGGQDRFF
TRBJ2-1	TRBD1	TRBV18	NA	TGTGCCAGCTCACCACCGACAGGGGCTAGCTACAATGAGCAGTTCTTC	CASSPPTGASYNEQFF
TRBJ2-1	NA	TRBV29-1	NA	TGCAGCGTAGAGGGTACGGTGAGGATTGAGCAGTTCTTC	CSVEGTVRIEQFF
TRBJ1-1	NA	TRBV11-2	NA	TGTGCCAGCAGTTCTACACTGAACACTGAAGCTTTCTTT	CASSSTLNTEAFF
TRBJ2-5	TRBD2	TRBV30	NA	TGTGCCTGGAGTGTGAAGCGGGGGTTCGTTGAGACCCAGTACTTC	CAWSVKRGFVETQYF
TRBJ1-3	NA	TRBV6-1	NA	TGTGCCGCCTCGAACGGACCTGGAAACACCATATATTTT	CAASNGPGNTIYF
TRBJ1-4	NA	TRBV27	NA	TGTGCCAGCAGTTCCAGGCGGGTTAATGAAAAACTGTTTTTT	CASSSRRVNEKLFF
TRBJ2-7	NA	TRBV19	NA	TGTGCCAGTAGTATAGTTCAGGGGTCCTACGAGCAGTACTTC	CASSIVQGSYEQYF
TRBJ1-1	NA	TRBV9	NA	TGTGCCAGCAGCGTAGGGGTGCTCAAGAACACTGAAGCTTTCTTT	CASSVGVLKNTEAFF
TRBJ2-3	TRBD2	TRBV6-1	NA	TGTGCCAGCAGTGGCCGGACTAGCGGGAGGGGAGCCCCAGATACGCAGTATTTT	CASSGRTSGRGAPDTQYF
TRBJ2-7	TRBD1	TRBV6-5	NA	TGTGCCAGCAGTTACTCAGGGACAGATTACGAGCAGTACTTC	CASSYSGTDYEQYF
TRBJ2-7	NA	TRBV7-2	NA	TGTGCCAGCAGCCCCAAAGTCCGGTACGAGCAGTACTTC	CASSPKVRYEQYF
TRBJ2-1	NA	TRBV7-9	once	TGTGCCAGCAGCATCTACAATGAGCAGTTCTTC	CASSIYNEQFF
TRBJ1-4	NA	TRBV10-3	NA	TGTGCCATCAGTGAGCCTGAGACGGGTAATGAAAAACTGTTTTTT	CAISEPETGNEKLFF
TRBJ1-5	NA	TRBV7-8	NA	TGTGCCAGCAGCCGACGGGCCGACCTAGGAAATCAGCCCCAGCATTTT	CASSRRADLGNQPQHF
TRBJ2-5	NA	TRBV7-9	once	TGTGCCAGCAGCTCGAGCATTGTGGTAGAGACCCAGTACTTC	CASSSSIVVETQYF
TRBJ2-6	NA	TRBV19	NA	TGTGCCAGTAGAAATGCTGGGGCCAACGTCCTGACTTTC	CASRNAGANVLTF
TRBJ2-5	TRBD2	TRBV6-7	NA	TGTGCCAGCAGTTACCCCGATGATTGGGCGGGGGGGCCGTGTCCAAGGGAGACCCAGTACTTC	CASSYPDDWAGGPCPRETQYF
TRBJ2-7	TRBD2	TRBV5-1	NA	TGCGCCAGCACCGATGGACTAGCGGGAGTGATTGAGCAGTACTTC	CASTDGLAGVIEQYF
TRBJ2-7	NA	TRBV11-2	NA	TGTGCCAGCAGCTTGGCAACCTACGAGCAGTACTTC	CASSLATYEQYF
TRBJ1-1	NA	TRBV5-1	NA	TGCGCCAGCAGCTTGGGAGGAAGCGGCACTGAAGCTTTCTTT	CASSLGGSGTEAFF
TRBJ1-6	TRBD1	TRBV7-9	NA	TGTGCCAGCAGCTTAAGGACAGGGGAAGTCTCACCCCTCCACTTT	CASSLRTGEVSPLHF
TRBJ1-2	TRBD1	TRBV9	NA	TGTGCCAGCAGCGTAGACAGGGGAGGCTATGGCTACACCTTC	CASSVDRGGYGYTF
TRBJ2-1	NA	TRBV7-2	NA	TGTGCCAGCAGCTTAGGTCCGTCATCCTACAATGAGCAGTTCTTC	CASSLGPSSYNEQFF
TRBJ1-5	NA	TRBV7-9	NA	TGTGCCAGCAGCTCTAGTAGCAATCAGCCCCAGCATTTT	CASSSSSNQPQHF
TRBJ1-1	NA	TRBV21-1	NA	TGTGCCAGCAGCAAAGGGTCCGCTGAAGCTTTCTTT	CASSKGSAEAFF
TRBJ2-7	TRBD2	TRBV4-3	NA	TGCGCCAGCAGCCAAGGGGCCGGGACTAGCGGAACCTACGAGCAGTACTTC	CASSQGAGTSGTYEQYF
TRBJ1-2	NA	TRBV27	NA	TGTGCCAGCAGTTTACTCCCCTTAGGAGACTATGGCTACACCTTC	CASSLLPLGDYGYTF
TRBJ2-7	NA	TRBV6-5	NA	TGTGCCAGCAGTAGAACGGGAAGCTCCTACGAGCAGTACTTC	CASSRTGSSYEQYF
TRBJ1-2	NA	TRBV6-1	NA	TGTGCCAGCAGTGCCCAGAACTATGGCTACACCTTC	CASSAQNYGYTF
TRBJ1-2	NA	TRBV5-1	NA	TGCGCCAGCAGCTTGGGCGACCGGGTACTCGATGGCTACACCTTC	CASSLGDRVLDGYTF
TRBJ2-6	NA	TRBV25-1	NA	TGTGCCAGCAGCAGGGGTTCTGGGGCCAACGTCCTGACTTTC	CASSRGSGANVLTF